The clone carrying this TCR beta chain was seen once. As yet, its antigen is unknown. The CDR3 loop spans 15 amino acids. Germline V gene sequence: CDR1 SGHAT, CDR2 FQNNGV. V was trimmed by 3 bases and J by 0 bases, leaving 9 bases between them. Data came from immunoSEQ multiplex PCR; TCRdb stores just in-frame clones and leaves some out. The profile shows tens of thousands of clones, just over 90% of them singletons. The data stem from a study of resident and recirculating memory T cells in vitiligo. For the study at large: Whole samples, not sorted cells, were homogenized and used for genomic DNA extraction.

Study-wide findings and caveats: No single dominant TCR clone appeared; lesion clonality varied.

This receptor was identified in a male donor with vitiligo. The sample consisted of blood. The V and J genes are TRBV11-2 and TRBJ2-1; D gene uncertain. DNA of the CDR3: TGTGCCAGCAGCTTGAGGCCTCCCTCCTACAATGAGCAGTTCTTC. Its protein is CASSLRPPSYNEQFF. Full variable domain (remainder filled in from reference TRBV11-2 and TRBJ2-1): EAGVAQSPRYKIIEKRQSVAFWCNPISGHATLYWYQQILGQGPKLLIQFQNNGVVDDSQLPKDRFSAERLKGVDSTLKIQPAKLEDSAVYLCASSLRPPSYNEQFFGPGTRLTVL.